The clone carrying this T cell receptor beta chain was seen once. Its target is unknown. Sequencing was performed with immunoSEQ multiplex PCR; in TCRdb, only in-frame clones are kept and a portion is missing. Of roughly 150,000 clones listed, 85% to 95% were seen once; the top ten hold about 1.4%. This sample is part of a study of T cell responses to AZD1222 COVID-19 vaccine. Study findings and constraints: A mostly white British donor set with more females was recruited, and clonal diversity was possibly underestimated. Nearly half of unique spike-specific TCRs reportedly avoided B.1.351 and B.1.1.7 mutated regions.

The TCR comes from an adult in good health. The sample was peripheral blood, taken on day 0 of AZD1222 vaccination.

CDR3 protein: CASSTPPSIYEQYF. In DNA form, the CDR3 reads TGTGCCAGCAGTACTCCCCCTTCCATCTACGAGCAGTACTTC. The chain employs TRBV27 and TRBJ2-7; no clear D gene. The CDR3 loop spans 14 amino acids. V lost 5 bases to trimming and J lost 3 bases, with 14 bases between them. The V gene's germline CDR1 is MNHEY and CDR2 SMNVEV (reference sequence).